Presented here are 7 T cell receptor delta chains from one specimen sequenced in a study of gamma-delta chains in newborns, infants, children. TCRdb re-called clones from the reads via CATT. The sample contains approximately 4,000 delta-chain clones, approximately 44% of which appear only once. Sequencing was performed on blood, taken at week 6. The receptors stem from a child who was a newborn, infant or young child, either healthy, febrile or measles-vaccinated (not recorded which).

Only one count was recorded for this clone. The rearrangement uses TRDV2 and TRDJ1; a possible D gene is TRDD3 (5 bases). Germline V gene data show CDR1 as GEAIGNYY and CDR2 as EKD. V dropped 1 base and J dropped 0 bases, with 17 bases sitting between them. This CDR3 spans 17 amino acids. CDR3 protein: CACDTSGDFLYTDKLIF. The CDR3 DNA reads TGTGCCTGTGACACTTCCGGGGACTTCTTGTACACCGATAAACTCATCTTT.

Concerning this clone itself: Relative to the germline gene, one junction end is altered; a read error may explain this. The rearrangement uses TRDV1 and TRDJ1, with TRDD3 matching over 8 bases. This CDR3 contains 20 residues. The V gene's germline CDR1 is TSWWSYY and CDR2 QGS. The CDR3 protein is CALGDKKFTPSGDRNDKLIF. In DNA, the CDR3 is TGTGCTCTCGGGGATAAGAAATTCACCCCATCGGGGGATAGGAACGATAAACTCATCTTT.

The CDR3 is CALGIAPTYTDKLIF. The CDR3 nucleotides read TGTGCTCTTGGTATAGCTCCCACATACACCGATAAACTCATCTTT. The J gene is TRDJ1, the V gene TRDV1; the D is unclear. This CDR3 has 15 amino acids. Germline-derived CDR1 and CDR2 are TSWWSYY and QGS. The V gene lost 6 bases and the J gene lost 0 bases, with 14 bases spanning the gap.

In the case of this clone: A read error may be the cause here, since a much bigger clone is one base away. This sequence joins TRDV2 and TRDJ1, with TRDD3 matching 8 bases. CDR3 length equals 17 residues. CDR1 GEAIGNYY and CDR2 EKD come from the germline V gene. For the CDR3, the DNA is TGTGCCTGTGACACCGTGCTGGGGATACCCCGCTCCGATGAACTCATCTTT. It codes for CACDTVLGIPRSDELIF.

Of note for this clone: Other DNA variants within this sample encode the same CDR3. The chain has TRDV2 and TRDJ3, with TRDD3 matching 12 bases. CDR3 size: 21 residues. V was pared by 0 bases and J by 0 bases, with 8 bases of the junction left unmatched. Germline values: CDR1 GEAIGNYY, CDR2 EKD. The DNA of the CDR3 is TGTGCCTGTGACACCGTACTGGGGGATACACCAAGCTCCTGGGACACCCGACAGATGTTTTTC. It codes for CACDTVLGDTPSSWDTRQMFF.

As regards this clone: It may be a read error: a sequence one base away is much more abundant. The V call is TRDV2, the J call TRDJ1; 10 positions agree with TRDD3. Germline trimming cut 3 bases from V and 3 bases from J; bases unmatched to any gene: 9. The CDR3 loop spans 16 amino acids. CDR1 and CDR2 from the germline V gene are GEAIGNYY and EKD. CDR3 DNA sequence: TGTGCCTGTGACCCCTTGGGGGATACTAGGGCCGATAAACTCATCTTT. Translated, it gives CACDPLGDTRADKLIF.

The chain links TRDV2 to TRDJ3; 8 bases fit TRDD3. Germline CDR1 reads GEAIGNYY; CDR2 reads EKD. Losses at the gene ends were 1 base for V and 0 bases for J; bases not matched to a gene: 7. This CDR3 is built from 19 residues. The CDR3 DNA follows: TGTGCCTGTGACACGTACTGGGGGGGAAGCTCCTGGGACACCCGACAGATGTTTTTC. Its protein product is CACDTYWGGSSWDTRQMFF.